The clone carrying this T cell receptor (beta chain) was recorded a few times. Its antigen remains unidentified. This CDR3 has 13 residues. Germline V lookup: CDR1 GTSNPN, CDR2 SVGIG (reference sequence). The ends lost 3 bases at V and 7 bases at J; junction bases unmatched: 9. The data were taken from a study of cytomegalovirus exposure and HLA in healthy donors. Study background: One earlier analysis, a look at 150 million to 200 million T cells, found about 100 million unique TCR beta sequences.

Primers included in the PCR were 60 Vbeta and 13 Jbeta primers. Sequencing was performed with immunoSEQ multiplex PCR; in TCRdb, only in-frame clones are kept and a portion is missing. The repertoire includes about 230,000 clones, 78% of them detected once, and about 0.5% sits in the top ten. Findings of the study overall: For cytomegalovirus status, the classifier reportedly gave diagnoses with high specificity and sensitivity. It was about 180 TCR beta chains that were listed as cytomegalovirus-associated.

This TCR was sampled from a boy aged 10-17 years in good health and CMV-seronegative. The genes are TRBV30 and TRBJ2-7; TRBD1 matches at 7 bases. Sequenced material: PBMCs. The CDR3 here is CAWSEDRTLEQYF. CDR3 in DNA: TGTGCCTGGAGCGAGGACAGGACCCTTGAGCAGTACTTC. Looking up the rest from reference TRBV30 and TRBJ2-7 gives the full variable domain: SQTIHQWPATLVQPVGSPLSLECTVEGTSNPNLYWYRQAAGRGLQLLFYSVGIGQISSEVPQNLSASRPQDRQFILSSKKLLLSDSGFYLCAWSEDRTLEQYFGPGTRLTVT.